The entry that follows covers one T cell receptor (beta chain) sequence. TCRdb's copy holds only in-frame clones and misses some; the assay was immunoSEQ multiplex PCR. This sample carries 28,000 or so clones, roughly four fifths of them seen once, and the ten largest clones take approximately 1%. These data come from a study of T cells in narcolepsy. There are 14 residues in the CDR3. Between the trimmed V and J ends, which lost 3 bases and 6 bases, there was a span of 13 bases. Germline V CDR1 and CDR2: SGDLS, YYNGEE. Sample: CD45RA- memory CD4+ T cells from PBMCs. The J gene is TRBJ1-5, the V gene TRBV9; the D is unclear. This sequence was found in a human donor with narcolepsy. Here the CDR3 reads CASSEEGGPQPQHF. DNA of the CDR3: TGTGCCAGCAGCGAGGAAGGCGGACCTCAGCCCCAGCATTTT. The variable domain in full, completed from reference TRBV9 and TRBJ1-5, reads DSGVTQTPKHLITATGQRVTLRCSPRSGDLSVYWYQQSLDQGLQFLIQYYNGEERAKGNILERFSAQQFPDLHSELNLSSLELGDSALYFCASSEEGGPQPQHFGDGTRLSIL.